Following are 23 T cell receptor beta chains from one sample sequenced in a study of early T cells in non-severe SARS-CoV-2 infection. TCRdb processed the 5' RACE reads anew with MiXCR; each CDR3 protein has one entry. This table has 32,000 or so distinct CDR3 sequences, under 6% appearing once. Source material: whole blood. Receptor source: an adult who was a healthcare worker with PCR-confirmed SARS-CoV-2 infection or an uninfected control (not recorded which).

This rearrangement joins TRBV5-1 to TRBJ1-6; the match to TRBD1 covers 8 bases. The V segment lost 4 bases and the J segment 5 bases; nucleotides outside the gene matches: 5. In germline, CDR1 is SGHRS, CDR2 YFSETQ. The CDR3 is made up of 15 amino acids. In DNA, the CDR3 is TGCGCCAGCAGCAAGGACAGGGCAAATAATTCACCCCTCCACTTT. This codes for CASSKDRANNSPLHF.

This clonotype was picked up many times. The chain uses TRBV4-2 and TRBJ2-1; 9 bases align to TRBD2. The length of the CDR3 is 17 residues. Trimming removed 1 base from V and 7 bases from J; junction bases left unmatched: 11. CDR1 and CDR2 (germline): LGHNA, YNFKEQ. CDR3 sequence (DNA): TGTGCCAGCAGCCAAGCCCAAGGGAGCGGGGGGTTTAATGAGCAGTTCTTC. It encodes CASSQAQGSGGFNEQFF.

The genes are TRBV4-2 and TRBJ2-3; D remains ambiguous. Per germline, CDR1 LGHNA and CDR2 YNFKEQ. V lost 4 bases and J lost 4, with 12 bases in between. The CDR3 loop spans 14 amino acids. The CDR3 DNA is TGTGCCAGCAGCCGAACCCTAATCGCAGATACGCAGTATTTT. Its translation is CASSRTLIADTQYF.

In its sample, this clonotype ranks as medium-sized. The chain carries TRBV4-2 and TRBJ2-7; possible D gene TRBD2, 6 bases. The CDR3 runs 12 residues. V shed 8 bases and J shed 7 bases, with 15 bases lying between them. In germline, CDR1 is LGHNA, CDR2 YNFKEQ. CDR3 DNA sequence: TGTGCCAGCCTTGGAGGGGACGGGGAGCAGTACTTC. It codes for CASLGGDGEQYF.

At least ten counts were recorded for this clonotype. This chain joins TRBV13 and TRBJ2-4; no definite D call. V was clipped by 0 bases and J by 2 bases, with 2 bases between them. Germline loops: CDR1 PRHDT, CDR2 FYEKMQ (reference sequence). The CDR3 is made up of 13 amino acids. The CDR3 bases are TGTGCCAGCAGCTTAGGTCCCAAAAACATTCAGTACTTC. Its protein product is CASSLGPKNIQYF.

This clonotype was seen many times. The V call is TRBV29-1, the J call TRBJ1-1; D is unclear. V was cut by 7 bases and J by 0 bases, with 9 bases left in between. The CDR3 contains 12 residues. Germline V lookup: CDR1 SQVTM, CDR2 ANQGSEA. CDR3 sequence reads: CSGLQLNTEAFF. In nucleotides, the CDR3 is TGCAGCGGCCTACAGTTGAACACTGAAGCTTTCTTT.

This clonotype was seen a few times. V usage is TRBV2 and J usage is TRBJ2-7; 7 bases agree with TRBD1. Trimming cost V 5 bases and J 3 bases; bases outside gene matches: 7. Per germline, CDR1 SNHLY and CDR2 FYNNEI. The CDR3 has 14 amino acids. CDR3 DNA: TGTGCCAGCAGTTTCTTGACAGGGAGCTACGAGCAGTACTTC. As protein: CASSFLTGSYEQYF.

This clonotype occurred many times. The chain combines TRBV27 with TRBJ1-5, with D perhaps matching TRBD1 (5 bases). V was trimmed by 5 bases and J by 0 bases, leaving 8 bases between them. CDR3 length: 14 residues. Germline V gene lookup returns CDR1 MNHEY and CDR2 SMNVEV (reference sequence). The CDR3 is CASSDSDSNQPQHF. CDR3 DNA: TGTGCCAGCAGTGACAGTGATAGCAATCAGCCCCAGCATTTT.

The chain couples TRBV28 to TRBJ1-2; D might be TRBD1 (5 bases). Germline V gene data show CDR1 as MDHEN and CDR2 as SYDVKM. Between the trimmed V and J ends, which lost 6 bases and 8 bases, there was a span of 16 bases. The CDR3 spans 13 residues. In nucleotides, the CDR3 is TGTGCCAGCAGCCGGGGGGACCCGCGGGGCTACACCTTC. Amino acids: CASSRGDPRGYTF.

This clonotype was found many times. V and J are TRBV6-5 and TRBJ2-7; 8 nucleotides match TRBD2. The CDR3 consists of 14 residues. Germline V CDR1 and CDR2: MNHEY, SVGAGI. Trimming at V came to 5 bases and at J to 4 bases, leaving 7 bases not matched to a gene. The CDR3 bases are TGTGCCAGCAGTAGCAGCGGGGGAGTTTACGAGCAGTACTTC. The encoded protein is CASSSSGGVYEQYF.

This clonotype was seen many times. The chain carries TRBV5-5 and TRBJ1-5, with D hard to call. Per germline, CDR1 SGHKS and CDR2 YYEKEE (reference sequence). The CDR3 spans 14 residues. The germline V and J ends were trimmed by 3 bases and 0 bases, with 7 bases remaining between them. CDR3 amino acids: CASSYGRSNQPQHF. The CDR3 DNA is TGTGCCAGCAGCTACGGTCGTAGCAATCAGCCCCAGCATTTT.

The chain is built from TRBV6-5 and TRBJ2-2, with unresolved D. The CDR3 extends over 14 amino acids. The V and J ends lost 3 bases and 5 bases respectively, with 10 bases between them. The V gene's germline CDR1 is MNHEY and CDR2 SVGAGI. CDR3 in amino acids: CASSYPGFTGELFF. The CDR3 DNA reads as TGTGCCAGCAGTTATCCCGGATTTACCGGGGAGCTGTTTTTT.

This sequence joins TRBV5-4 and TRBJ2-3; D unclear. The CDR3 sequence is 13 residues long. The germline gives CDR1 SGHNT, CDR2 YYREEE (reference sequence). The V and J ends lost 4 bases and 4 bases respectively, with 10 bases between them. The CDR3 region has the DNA TGTGCCAGCAGCACCGACCCCGCAGATACGCAGTATTTT. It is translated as CASSTDPADTQYF.

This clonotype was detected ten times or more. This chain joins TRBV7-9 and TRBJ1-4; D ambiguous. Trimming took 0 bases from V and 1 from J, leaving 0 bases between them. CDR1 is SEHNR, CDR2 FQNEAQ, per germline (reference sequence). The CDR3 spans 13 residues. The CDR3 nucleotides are TGTGCCAGCAGCTTAGCAACTAATGAAAAACTGTTTTTT. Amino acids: CASSLATNEKLFF.

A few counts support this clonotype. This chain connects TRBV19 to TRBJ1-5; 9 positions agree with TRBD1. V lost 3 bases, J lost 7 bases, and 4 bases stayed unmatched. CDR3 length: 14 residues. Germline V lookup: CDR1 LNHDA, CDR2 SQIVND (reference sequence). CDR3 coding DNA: TGTGCCAGTAGTATTGTGACAGGGGGGCAGCCCCAGCATTTT. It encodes CASSIVTGGQPQHF.

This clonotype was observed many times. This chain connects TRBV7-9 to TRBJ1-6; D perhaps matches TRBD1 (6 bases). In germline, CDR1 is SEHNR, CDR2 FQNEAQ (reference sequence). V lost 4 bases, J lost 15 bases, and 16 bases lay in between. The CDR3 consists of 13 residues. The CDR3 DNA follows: TGTGCCAGCAGCTCACAGGGTTCTTATTTCCTCCACTTT. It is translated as CASSSQGSYFLHF.

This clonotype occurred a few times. In nucleotides, the CDR3 is TGCGCCAGCAGTGGGCGGGGAAAGAGCTCCTACAATGAGCAGTTCTTC. This encodes CASSGRGKSSYNEQFF. The genes are TRBV10-1 and TRBJ2-1; TRBD2 might be the D (6 bases). The CDR3 length is 16 residues. Per the germline V gene, CDR1 is WNHNN and CDR2 is SYGVQD (reference sequence). Trimming pared 4 bases from V and 0 bases from J, leaving 13 bases between.

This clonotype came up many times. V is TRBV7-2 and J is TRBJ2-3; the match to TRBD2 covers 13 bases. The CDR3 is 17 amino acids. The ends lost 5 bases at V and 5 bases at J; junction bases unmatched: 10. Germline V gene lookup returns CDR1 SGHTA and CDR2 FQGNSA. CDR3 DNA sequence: TGTGCCAGCAGCCGTAGGGGACTAGCGGGGCGGGAAGATACGCAGTATTTT. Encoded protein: CASSRRGLAGREDTQYF. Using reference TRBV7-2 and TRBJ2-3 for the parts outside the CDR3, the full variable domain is GAGVSQSPSNKVTEKGKDVELRCDPISGHTALYWYRQSLGQGLEFLIYFQGNSAPDKSGLPSDRFSAERTGGSVSTLTIQRTQQEDSAVYLCASSRRGLAGREDTQYFGPGTRLTVL.

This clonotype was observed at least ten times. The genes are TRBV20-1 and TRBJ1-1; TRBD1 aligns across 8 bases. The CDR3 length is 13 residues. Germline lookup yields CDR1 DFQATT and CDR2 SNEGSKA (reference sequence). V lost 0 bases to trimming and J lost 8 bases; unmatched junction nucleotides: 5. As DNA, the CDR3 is TGCAGTGCTAGAGAGGGGACAGGCGGCGAAGCTTTCTTT. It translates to CSAREGTGGEAFF.

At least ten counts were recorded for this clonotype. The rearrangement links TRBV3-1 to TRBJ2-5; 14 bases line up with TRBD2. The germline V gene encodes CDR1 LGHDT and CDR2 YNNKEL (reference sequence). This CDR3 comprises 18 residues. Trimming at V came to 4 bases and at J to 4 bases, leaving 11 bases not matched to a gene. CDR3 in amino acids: CASSPTTGTSGGGETQYF. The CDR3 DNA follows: TGTGCCAGCAGCCCCACTACCGGGACTAGCGGGGGAGGAGAGACCCAGTACTTC.

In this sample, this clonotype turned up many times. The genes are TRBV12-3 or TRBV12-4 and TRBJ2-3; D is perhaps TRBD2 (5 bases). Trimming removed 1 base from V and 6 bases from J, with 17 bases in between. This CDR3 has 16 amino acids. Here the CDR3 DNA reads TGTGCCAGCAGTTTAGTGTCAGGCAGCCGCGGGGATACGCAGTATTTT. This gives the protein CASSLVSGSRGDTQYF.

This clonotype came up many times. CDR3 residues: CASSLTAVRHPQHF. The CDR3 bases are TGTGCCAGCAGTTTAACGGCGGTCCGGCACCCCCAGCATTTT. The chain uses TRBV27 and TRBJ1-5; D is unresolved. Germline loops: CDR1 MNHEY, CDR2 SMNVEV (reference sequence). This CDR3 has 14 amino acids. The germline V and J ends were trimmed by 2 bases and 10 bases, with 15 bases remaining between them.

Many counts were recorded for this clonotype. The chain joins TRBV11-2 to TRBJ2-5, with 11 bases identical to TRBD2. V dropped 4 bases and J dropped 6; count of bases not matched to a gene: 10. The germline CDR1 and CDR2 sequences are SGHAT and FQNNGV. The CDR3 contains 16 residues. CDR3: CASSSHSTSGKQTQYF. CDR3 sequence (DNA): TGTGCCAGCAGCTCGCACTCGACTAGCGGGAAACAGACCCAGTACTTC.